This T cell receptor beta chain is drawn from a study of T cells after yellow fever vaccination (dated by TCRdb to between 2018 and 2020). For the wider study: The SMART-Seq v4 Ultra Low Input RNA kit was used to prepare libraries from fractions with low cell numbers. To track T-cell clones before and after primary and booster YFV17D yellow fever vaccination, bulk TCR alpha and beta repertoires were sequenced longitudinally. Two healthy male donors, one aged 18 to 29 and one aged 30 to 40 years, were included in the cohort. Bulk PBMC replicates and cell subsets were isolated from blood drawn at multiple timepoints before and after both primary and secondary immunization.

The paper as a whole reports these results and caveats: The secondary T-cell response was weaker than the primary response but faster, peaking on day 5 instead of day 15. Only a couple of donors were included in the study, so the extent to which the findings can be generalized is limited. Computational filtering was needed because FACS-sorted repertoires could contain abundant contaminating clonotypes from the bulk population. After the booster, most clones that had expanded after primary vaccination were detected again (approximately 95% of CD4 and around nine tenths of CD8), suggesting broad maintenance of memory. A small share of clonotypes was detected in both CD4 and CD8 compartments, with the overlap likely arising from convergent recombination.

As for this clonotype: There are no base qualities to consult, and no much larger clone falls within one base.

V loses 7 bases at its end and J loses 7 bases; junction bases beyond the gene matches: 6. The CDR1 and CDR2 encoded by the germline V gene are MNHEY and SVGEGT. The CDR3 numbers 13 residues from cysteine through phenylalanine. The CDR3 DNA has 39 bases and is translated from base 1. TCR cDNA was synthesized by 5'RACE template switching, which introduced a universal primer site and unique molecular identifiers. cDNA synthesis was primed from both the TCR alpha and TCR beta constant segments. Library amplification used two PCR steps, and the second PCR step added sample barcodes and sequencing adapters. Libraries were sequenced on Illumina HiSeq 2500 (2x100 bp) or NovaSeq (2x150 bp). As for the original processing: MIGEC handled demultiplexing of reads and collapsing into UMI consensus sequences, while MiXCR performed V(D)J alignment. Using edgeR on replicate PBMC samples, clonotypes were called vaccine-responding if FDR was below 0.01 and the log2 fold change was above 5 up to day 15. Each bulk clonotype received a CD4 or CD8 identity based on whether the sequenced CD4 or CD8 repertoire contained that clonotype at higher abundance. NS4B-specific clonotypes were defined as those at least 10-fold enriched in dextramer-positive over dextramer-negative fractions; CD4-biased clonotypes were excluded. The raw public data were reprocessed by TCRdb itself: fastp quality trimming at Q25, MiXCR clonotype calling, in-frame beta chains only. CDR3 protein duplicates are merged, each entry listing the most common genes and DNA. For this entry, the V and J calls and clone size follow TCRdb and not the study's own pipeline. The sample has over 85,000 distinct CDR3 sequences on record, roughly 10% of them singletons. Roughly 15% of the sample rests with the top ten.

The treatment or condition label here, explained by the study, means: live attenuated yellow fever vaccine strain. PBMCs were isolated from peripheral blood using a standard Ficoll-Paque protocol. Epitope-specific CD8 T cells were sorted with a dextramer loaded with the yellow fever NS4B epitope peptide, together with anti-CD3 and anti-CD8 staining. TriZol was used to extract RNA from bulk PBMCs, CD4 and CD8 fractions, and dextramer-positive and dextramer-negative fractions. This TCR was recovered from a man aged 18 to 29 who received the YFV17D yellow fever vaccine. The V and J genes are TRBV6-2 or TRBV6-3 and TRBJ1-5; TRBD1 agrees with 8 junctional bases. The sequences come from CD8+ T cells not binding an NS4B(214-222) dextramer, sorted from PBMCs, collected roughly 15 days after the first yellow fever vaccination. The sample's cell subset or site label, in plain terms: NS4B epitope dextramer-negative CD8 T cells. The nucleotide sequence is given as TGTGCCAGCAACCGACAGGGGAAACAGCCCCAGCATTTT. This gives the protein CASNRQGKQPQHF.